The 8 T cell receptor beta chains listed next were all sequenced from one sample in a study of cytomegalovirus exposure and HLA in healthy donors. This PCR relied on a set of 60 Vbeta primers and 13 Jbeta primers. Sequencing used immunoSEQ multiplex PCR; TCRdb keeps in-frame clones, though not all of them. This table has around 250,000 clones, around 90% appearing once. The sample was PBMCs. The receptors were sampled from a girl under 10 years old in good health and CMV-seronegative.

This rearrangement joins TRBV7-6 to TRBJ2-5; 8 bases align to TRBD2. CDR1 and CDR2 (germline): SGHVS, FNYEAQ. J lost 1 base, V lost 5 bases, and 9 bases had no gene match. This CDR3 has 16 amino acids. The CDR3 sequence is CASSPGGGTPQETQYF. As DNA, the CDR3 is TGTGCCAGCAGCCCCGGGGGGGGGACCCCCCAAGAGACCCAGTACTTC.

The V gene is TRBV7-2, the J gene TRBJ2-3; TRBD2 matches 7 bases. The germline V gene encodes CDR1 SGHTA and CDR2 FQGNSA. The CDR3 covers 15 residues. The V gene end was trimmed by 1 base and the J gene end by 7 bases; junction bases not matched to a gene: 8. The CDR3 nucleotides read TGTGCCAGCAGCTTAGATTTAGAGCGGGGAAATACGCAGTATTTT. This gives the protein CASSLDLERGNTQYF. Filled out from reference TRBV7-2 and TRBJ2-3, the complete variable domain reads GAGVSQSPSNKVTEKGKDVELRCDPISGHTALYWYRQSLGQGLEFLIYFQGNSAPDKSGLPSDRFSAERTGGSVSTLTIQRTQQEDSAVYLCASSLDLERGNTQYFGPGTRLTVL.

The chain couples TRBV5-1 to TRBJ2-7; 9 bases align to TRBD1. The germline CDR1 and CDR2 sequences are SGHRS and YFSETQ. The CDR3 covers 14 residues. V was pared by 0 bases and J by 5 bases, with 3 bases of the junction left unmatched. The CDR3 protein is CASSLGTGADEQYF. Here the CDR3 DNA reads TGCGCCAGCAGCTTGGGGACAGGGGCCGACGAGCAGTACTTC. Full variable domain (remainder filled in from reference TRBV5-1 and TRBJ2-7): KAGVTQTPRYLIKTRGQQVTLSCSPISGHRSVSWYQQTPGQGLQFLFEYFSETQRNKGNFPGRFSGRQFSNSRSEMNVSTLELGDSALYLCASSLGTGADEQYFGPGTRLTVT.

J is TRBJ2-5 and V is TRBV2; TRBD2 matches at 10 bases. With 1 base clipped from V and 5 bases from J, the junction kept 1 base outside the gene matches. Per germline, CDR1 SNHLY and CDR2 FYNNEI. CDR3 size: 14 residues. CDR3 DNA: TGTGCCAGCAGTGAAGAGCGGGGGGGTGAGACCCAGTACTTC. Its protein product is CASSEERGGETQYF.

CDR3 sequence: CASSQLSGTDTQYF. The DNA of the CDR3 is TGCGCCAGCAGCCAGCTCAGCGGAACAGATACGCAGTATTTT. The gene calls are TRBV5-1 and TRBJ2-3; a weak D match, TRBD2 (5 bases). The CDR3 loop spans 14 amino acids. Between the trimmed V and J ends, which lost 4 bases and 3 bases, there was a span of 12 bases. Germline lookup yields CDR1 SGHRS and CDR2 YFSETQ.

This rearrangement joins TRBV5-8 to TRBJ2-5; 7 bases match TRBD2. This CDR3 is 14 amino acids long. Per the germline V gene, CDR1 is SGHTS and CDR2 is YDEGEE. With V trimmed by 3 bases and J by 2 bases, 4 bases remained unmatched. CDR3 in amino acids: CASSSGLLQETQYF. The CDR3 DNA follows: TGTGCCAGCAGCTCGGGACTACTACAAGAGACCCAGTACTTC.

This chain joins TRBV11-3 and TRBJ2-5; a possible D gene is TRBD2 (5 bases). The CDR3 is 13 amino acids. Per germline, CDR1 SGHNT and CDR2 YENEEA. The germline V and J ends were trimmed by 1 base and 4 bases, with 7 bases remaining between them. The chain's CDR3 is CASSLVAGETQYF. The CDR3 bases are TGTGCCAGCAGCTTAGTTGCGGGAGAGACCCAGTACTTC.

This clone was detected once. The chain employs TRBV10-3 and TRBJ1-6; 9 bases agree with TRBD1. Germline V gene sequence: CDR1 ENHRY, CDR2 SYGVKD. CDR3 length: 13 amino acids. J was trimmed by 8 bases and V by 11 bases; bases with no gene match: 7. CDR3 nucleotide sequence: TGTGCCTCACGACAGGGGGAGGATTCACCCCTCCACTTT. It encodes CASRQGEDSPLHF.